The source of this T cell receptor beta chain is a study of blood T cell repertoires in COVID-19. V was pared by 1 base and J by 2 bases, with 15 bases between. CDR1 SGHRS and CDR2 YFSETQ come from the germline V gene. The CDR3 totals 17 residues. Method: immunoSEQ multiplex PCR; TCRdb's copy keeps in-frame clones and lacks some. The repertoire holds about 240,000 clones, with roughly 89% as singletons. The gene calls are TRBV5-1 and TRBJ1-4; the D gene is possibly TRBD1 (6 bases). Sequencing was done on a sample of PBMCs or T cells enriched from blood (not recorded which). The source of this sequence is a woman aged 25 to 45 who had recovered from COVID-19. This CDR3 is CASSLLSPGATNEKLFF. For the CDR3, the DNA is TGCGCCAGCAGCTTGCTCAGTCCAGGGGCGACTAATGAAAAACTGTTTTTT.